This entry lists 5 T cell receptor beta chains sequenced from one sample in a study of blood T cell repertoires in COVID-19. Sequenced by immunoSEQ multiplex PCR; TCRdb stores in-frame clones only, minus some. The sample shows under 250,000 clones, roughly 84% of them seen only once. The source material was peripheral blood. Source of these receptors: a man aged 50-59 years who had recovered from COVID-19.

The chain combines TRBV14 with TRBJ2-5; 8 nucleotides line up with TRBD2. V gave up 6 bases and J gave up 2 bases; unmatched junction bases: 5. The CDR3 covers 14 residues. Germline V gene sequence: CDR1 SGHDN, CDR2 FVKESK. CDR3 bases: TGTGCCAGCAGTGTGACGGGAGGGCAAGAGACCCAGTACTTC. It encodes CASSVTGGQETQYF.

This chain uses TRBV29-1 with TRBJ2-3, with D tentatively TRBD2 (8 bases). The CDR3 is 15 residues long. Germline V gives CDR1 SQVTM, CDR2 ANQGSEA. V lost 4 bases, J lost 4 bases, and 18 bases lay in between. The CDR3 DNA follows: TGCAGCGTTGTAACTAGCGGAGGGGGCTCAGATACGCAGTATTTT. Amino acid sequence: CSVVTSGGGSDTQYF.

The J gene is TRBJ2-5, the V gene TRBV10-3; TRBD2 matches at 14 bases. The CDR3 contains 16 residues. Germline V gives CDR1 ENHRY, CDR2 SYGVKD. With V trimmed by 2 bases and J by 9 bases, 8 bases remained unmatched. The CDR3 is CAISEPFLTSGRAQYF. The CDR3 nucleotides read TGTGCCATCAGTGAGCCCTTCTTGACTAGCGGGAGGGCCCAGTACTTC.

V is TRBV18 and J is TRBJ1-2; 7 bases are a match to TRBD1. In germline, CDR1 is KGHSH, CDR2 LQKENI. The CDR3 is made up of 17 amino acids. The trim removed 3 bases at V and 6 bases at J, leaving 16 bases unmatched. Here the CDR3 reads CASSPSGGGAQGDGYTF. The CDR3 nucleotides are TGTGCCAGCTCACCTTCGGGCGGAGGAGCCCAGGGGGATGGCTACACCTTC.

This chain links TRBV4-1 with TRBJ2-3, with TRBD2 matching 13 bases. V shed 1 base and J 0 bases; nucleotides not matched to a gene: 1. This CDR3 comprises 17 residues. Germline CDR1 reads MGHRA; CDR2 reads YSYEKL. The CDR3 region is CASSQGGLAGSTDTQYF. DNA for the CDR3: TGCGCCAGCAGCCAAGGGGGACTAGCGGGAAGCACAGATACGCAGTATTTT.